The entry below gives a single T cell receptor (beta chain) sequence along with its context. Patients from Seattle were sampled longitudinally, starting during active infection. This sample was included in a study of blood T cell repertoires in COVID-19. As for the study in general: Researchers got acute and convalescent COVID-19 samples from the United States, Italy and Spain. Sources were T cells, B-cell-depleted T cells, or PBMCs; the material itself was cDNA or gDNA.

How the authors handled the data: Amplification from reference gene primers served as the basis for estimated nucleated cell counts. The method was immunoSEQ multiplex PCR; TCRdb's version includes in-frame clones alone and lacks a portion of them. The DNA gave D and trimming, while V, J and clone size come from that table. The table records 150,000 to 200,000 clones, around 93% of them present only once. The material sequenced was peripheral blood. The TCR was taken from a man aged 30-40 years with COVID-19, enrolled during active disease.

CDR3 loop: CASSLIGTSGNTQYF. DNA of the CDR3: TGTGCCAGCAGCTTAATCGGGACTAGTGGCAATACGCAGTATTTT. This chain connects TRBV7-3 to TRBJ2-3, with TRBD2 matching over 8 bases. The germline V gene encodes CDR1 SGHTA and CDR2 FQGTGA. The V and J ends lost 1 base and 7 bases, in that order; junction bases with no gene match: 7. CDR3 length equals 15 residues.